This T cell receptor beta chain was found in a study of T cells after yellow fever vaccination. This clonotype was picked up many times. TCRdb used MiXCR to reprocess the 5' RACE reads, holding one entry per CDR3 protein. The sample has approximately 550,000 distinct CDR3 sequences, roughly 13% seen once; the top ten hold more than 13%. V was clipped by 2 bases and J by 5 bases; unmatched bases: 4. This CDR3 has 15 amino acids. Germline CDR1 and CDR2: SGHRS and YFSETQ. The chain employs TRBV5-1 and TRBJ2-4; 10 bases agree with TRBD1. Specimen: PBMCs, collected on the day of the yellow fever booster vaccination. The receptor's source is a man in his thirties or forties who received the YFV17D yellow fever vaccine. CDR3 in amino acids: CASSFPTGGENIQYF. CDR3 in DNA: TGCGCCAGCAGCTTCCCGACAGGGGGCGAAAACATTCAGTACTTC.